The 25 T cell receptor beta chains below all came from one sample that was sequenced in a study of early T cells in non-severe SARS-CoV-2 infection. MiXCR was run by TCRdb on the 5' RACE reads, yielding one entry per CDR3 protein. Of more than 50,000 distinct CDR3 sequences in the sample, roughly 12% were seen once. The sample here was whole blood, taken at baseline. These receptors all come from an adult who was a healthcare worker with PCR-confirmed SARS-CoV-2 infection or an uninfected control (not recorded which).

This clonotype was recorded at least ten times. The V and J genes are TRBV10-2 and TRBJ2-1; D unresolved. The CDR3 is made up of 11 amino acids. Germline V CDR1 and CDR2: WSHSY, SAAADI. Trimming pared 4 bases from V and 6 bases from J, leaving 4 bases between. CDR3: CASSALNEQFF. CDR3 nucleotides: TGCGCCAGCAGTGCTCTCAATGAGCAGTTCTTC.

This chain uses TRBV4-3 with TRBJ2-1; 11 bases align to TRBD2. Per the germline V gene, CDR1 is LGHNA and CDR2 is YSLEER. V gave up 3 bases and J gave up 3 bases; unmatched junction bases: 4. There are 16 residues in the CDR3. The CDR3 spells CASSQATSGSYNEQFF. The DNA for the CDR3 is TGCGCCAGCAGCCAGGCAACTAGCGGGAGCTACAATGAGCAGTTCTTC.

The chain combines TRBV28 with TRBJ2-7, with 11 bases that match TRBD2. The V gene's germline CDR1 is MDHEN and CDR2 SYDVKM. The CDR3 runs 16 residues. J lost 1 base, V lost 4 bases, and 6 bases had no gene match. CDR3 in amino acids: CASSSPGLAASYEQYF. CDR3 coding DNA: TGTGCCAGCAGTTCCCCGGGACTAGCGGCTTCCTACGAGCAGTACTTC.

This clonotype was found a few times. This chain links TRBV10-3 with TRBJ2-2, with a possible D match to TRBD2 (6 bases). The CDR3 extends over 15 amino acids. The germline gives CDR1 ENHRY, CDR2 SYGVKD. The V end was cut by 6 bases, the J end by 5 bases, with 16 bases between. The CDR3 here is CAISSGTLRTGELFF. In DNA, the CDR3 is TGTGCCATCAGCTCCGGGACTCTTCGAACCGGGGAGCTGTTTTTT.

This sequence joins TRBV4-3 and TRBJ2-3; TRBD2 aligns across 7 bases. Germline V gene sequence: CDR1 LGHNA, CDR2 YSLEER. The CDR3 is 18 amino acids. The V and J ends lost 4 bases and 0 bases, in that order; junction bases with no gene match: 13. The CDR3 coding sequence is TGCGCCAGCAGCCCTTGGGCTAGCGGATGGGGAAGCACAGATACGCAGTATTTT. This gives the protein CASSPWASGWGSTDTQYF.

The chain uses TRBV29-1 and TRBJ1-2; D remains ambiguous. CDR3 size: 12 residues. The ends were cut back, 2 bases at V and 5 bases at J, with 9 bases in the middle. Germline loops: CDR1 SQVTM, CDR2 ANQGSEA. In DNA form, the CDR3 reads TGCAGCGTTGAACAGCGGATTTATGGCTACACCTTC. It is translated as CSVEQRIYGYTF. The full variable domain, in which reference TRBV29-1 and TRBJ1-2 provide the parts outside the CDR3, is SAVISQKPSRDICQRGTSLTIQCQVDSQVTMMFWYRQQPGQSLTLIATANQGSEATYESGFVIDKFPISRPNLTFSTLTVSNMSPEDSSIYLCSVEQRIYGYTFGSGTRLTVV.

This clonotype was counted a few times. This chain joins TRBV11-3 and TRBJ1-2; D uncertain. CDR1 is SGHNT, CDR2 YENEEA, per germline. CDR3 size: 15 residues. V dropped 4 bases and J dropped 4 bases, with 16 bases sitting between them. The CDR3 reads CASSYRPARIYGYTF. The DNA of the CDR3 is TGTGCCAGCAGCTATCGCCCAGCCCGAATCTATGGCTACACCTTC.

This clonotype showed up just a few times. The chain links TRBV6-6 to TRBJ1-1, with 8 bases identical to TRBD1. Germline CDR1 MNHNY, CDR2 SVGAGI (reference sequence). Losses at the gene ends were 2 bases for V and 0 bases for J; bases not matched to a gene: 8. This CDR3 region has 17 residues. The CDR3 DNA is TGTGCCAGCAGTTACCGGACAGGGTCGGCAGTGAACACTGAAGCTTTCTTT. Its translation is CASSYRTGSAVNTEAFF.

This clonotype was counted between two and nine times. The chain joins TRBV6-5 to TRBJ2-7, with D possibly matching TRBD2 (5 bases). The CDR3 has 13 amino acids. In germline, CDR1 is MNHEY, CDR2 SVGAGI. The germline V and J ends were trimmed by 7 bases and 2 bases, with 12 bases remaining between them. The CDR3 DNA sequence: TGTGCCAGCACCCAAGGACTTCCCTACGAGCAGTACTTC. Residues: CASTQGLPYEQYF.

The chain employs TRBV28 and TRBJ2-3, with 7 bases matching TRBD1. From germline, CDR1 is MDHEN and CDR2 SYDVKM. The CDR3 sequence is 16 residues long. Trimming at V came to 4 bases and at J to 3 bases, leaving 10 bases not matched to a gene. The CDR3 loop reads CASSSRKQGITDTQYF. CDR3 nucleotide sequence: TGTGCCAGCAGTTCGAGAAAACAGGGGATAACAGATACGCAGTATTTT.

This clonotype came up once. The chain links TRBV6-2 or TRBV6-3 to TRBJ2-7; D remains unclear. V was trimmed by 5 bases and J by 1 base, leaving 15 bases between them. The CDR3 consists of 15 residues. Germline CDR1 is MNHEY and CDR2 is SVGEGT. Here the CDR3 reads CASSTPMDDSYEQYF. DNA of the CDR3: TGTGCCAGCAGTACCCCGATGGACGATTCCTACGAGCAGTACTTC.

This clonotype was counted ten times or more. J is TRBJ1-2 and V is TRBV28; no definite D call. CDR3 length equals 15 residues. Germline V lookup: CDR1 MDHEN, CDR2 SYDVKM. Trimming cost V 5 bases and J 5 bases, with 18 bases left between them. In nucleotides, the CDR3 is TGTGCCAGCAGTCCCCACGAAAGAACTGGGTATGGCTACACCTTC. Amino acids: CASSPHERTGYGYTF.

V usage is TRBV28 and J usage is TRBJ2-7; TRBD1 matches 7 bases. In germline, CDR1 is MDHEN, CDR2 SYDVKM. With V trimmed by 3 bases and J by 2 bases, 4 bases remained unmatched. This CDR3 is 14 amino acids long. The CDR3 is CASSFPDRTYEQYF. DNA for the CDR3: TGTGCCAGCAGTTTCCCGGACAGGACCTACGAGCAGTACTTC.

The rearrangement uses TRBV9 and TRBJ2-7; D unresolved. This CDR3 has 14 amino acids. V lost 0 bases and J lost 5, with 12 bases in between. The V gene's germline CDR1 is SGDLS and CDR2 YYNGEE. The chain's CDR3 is CASSVGFDGNEQYF. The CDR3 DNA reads TGTGCCAGCAGCGTAGGTTTTGATGGTAACGAGCAGTACTTC.

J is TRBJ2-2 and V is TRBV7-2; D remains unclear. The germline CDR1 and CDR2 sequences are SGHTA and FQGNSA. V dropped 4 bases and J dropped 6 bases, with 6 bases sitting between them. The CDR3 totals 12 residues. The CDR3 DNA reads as TGTGCCAGCAGCTCACAGTCCGGGGAGCTGTTTTTT. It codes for CASSSQSGELFF.

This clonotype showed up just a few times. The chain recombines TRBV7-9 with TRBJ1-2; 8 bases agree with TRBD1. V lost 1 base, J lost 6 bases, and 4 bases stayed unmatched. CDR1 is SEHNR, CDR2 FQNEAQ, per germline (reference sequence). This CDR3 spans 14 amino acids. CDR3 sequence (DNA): TGTGCCAGCAGCTTAGAAGGCAGGGGGCATGGCTACACCTTC. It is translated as CASSLEGRGHGYTF.

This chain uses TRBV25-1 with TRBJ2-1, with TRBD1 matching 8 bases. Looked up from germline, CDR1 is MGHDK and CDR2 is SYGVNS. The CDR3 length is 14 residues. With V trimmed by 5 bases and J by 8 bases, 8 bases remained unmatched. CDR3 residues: CASSYSQGAHEQFF. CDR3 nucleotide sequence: TGTGCCAGCAGTTACAGCCAGGGGGCTCATGAGCAGTTCTTC.

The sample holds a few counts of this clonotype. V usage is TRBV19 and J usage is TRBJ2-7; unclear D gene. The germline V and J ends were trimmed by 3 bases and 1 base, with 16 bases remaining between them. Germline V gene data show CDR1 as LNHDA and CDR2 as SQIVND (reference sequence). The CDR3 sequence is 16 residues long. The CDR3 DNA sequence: TGTGCCAGTAGTATTTACAGCACAAGTTCTTCCTACGAGCAGTACTTC. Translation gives CASSIYSTSSSYEQYF.

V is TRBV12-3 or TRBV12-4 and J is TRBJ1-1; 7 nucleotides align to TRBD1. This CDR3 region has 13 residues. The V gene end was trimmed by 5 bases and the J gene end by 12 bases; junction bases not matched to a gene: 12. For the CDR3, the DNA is TGTGCCAGCAGTAGACGGGACAGACGTGAGTCTTTCTTT. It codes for CASSRRDRRESFF.

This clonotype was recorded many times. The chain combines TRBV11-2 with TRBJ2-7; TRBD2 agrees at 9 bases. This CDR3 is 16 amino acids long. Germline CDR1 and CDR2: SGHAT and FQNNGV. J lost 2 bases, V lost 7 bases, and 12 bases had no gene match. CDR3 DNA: TGTGCCAGCATCAGTTTTAGCGGGAGTAAAACCTACGAGCAGTACTTC. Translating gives CASISFSGSKTYEQYF.

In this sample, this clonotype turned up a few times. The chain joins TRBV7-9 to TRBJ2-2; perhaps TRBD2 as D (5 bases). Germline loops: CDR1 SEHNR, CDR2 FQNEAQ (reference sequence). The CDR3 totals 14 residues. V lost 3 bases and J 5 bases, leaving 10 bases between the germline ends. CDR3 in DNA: TGTGCCAGCAGCTTCCTGGGCGGGACCGGGGAGCTGTTTTTT. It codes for CASSFLGGTGELFF.

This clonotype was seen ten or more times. CDR3 sequence: CASSSTQHETQYF. The CDR3 nucleotides are TGTGCCAGCAGCTCGACTCAGCACGAGACCCAGTACTTC. The rearrangement joins TRBV7-9 to TRBJ2-5; D uncertain. Looked up from germline, CDR1 is SEHNR and CDR2 is FQNEAQ (reference sequence). V gave up 4 bases and J gave up 5 bases, with 11 bases separating them. The CDR3 runs to 13 residues. Filled out from reference TRBV7-9 and TRBJ2-5, the complete variable domain reads DTGVSQNPRHKITKRGQNVTFRCDPISEHNRLYWYRQTLGQGPEFLTYFQNEAQLEKSRLLSDRFSAERPKGSFSTLEIQRTEQGDSAMYLCASSSTQHETQYFGPGTRLLVL.

CDR3 sequence reads: CASSLLPAGPNTGELFF. The DNA for the CDR3 is TGTGCCAGCAGCTTACTACCCGCGGGGCCAAATACCGGGGAGCTGTTTTTT. This chain links TRBV11-2 with TRBJ2-2; perhaps TRBD2 as D (6 bases). The CDR3 length is 17 residues. V was pared by 2 bases and J by 5 bases, with 18 bases between. Germline-derived CDR1 and CDR2 are SGHAT and FQNNGV.

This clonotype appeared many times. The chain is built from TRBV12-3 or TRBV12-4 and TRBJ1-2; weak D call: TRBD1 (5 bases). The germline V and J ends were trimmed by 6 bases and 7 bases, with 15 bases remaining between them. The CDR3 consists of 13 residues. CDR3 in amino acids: CASRRGRIAGYTF. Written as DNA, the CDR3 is TGTGCCAGCAGAAGGGGACGGATTGCTGGCTACACCTTC.

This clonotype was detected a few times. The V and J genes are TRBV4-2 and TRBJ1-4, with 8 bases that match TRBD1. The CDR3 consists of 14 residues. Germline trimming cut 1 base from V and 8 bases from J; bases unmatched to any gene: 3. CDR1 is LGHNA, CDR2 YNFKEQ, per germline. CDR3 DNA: TGTGCCAGCAGCCAAGGACAGGGGAGGGAAAAACTGTTTTTT. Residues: CASSQGQGREKLFF.